This is a list of T cell receptor beta chains from one sample in a study of CD8+ T cells in alopecia areata. The data were produced by immunoSEQ multiplex PCR, yet TCRdb's version contains in-frame clones alone and is incomplete. The table records around 200,000 clones, more than 55% of them present only once. This specimen was CD4+ T cells sorted from blood, taken at week 4, from a patient treated with tofacitinib. Receptors were obtained from a human donor with alopecia areata. Both conserved end residues are part of each CDR3. The D gene is left open where the match is weak. The listing skips clone size in some rows; elsewhere it reads once, few, many or a size class.

v_call	j_call	clone_size	d_call	cdr3_nt	cdr3_aa
TRBV29-1	TRBJ2-7	NA	TRBD1	TGCAGCGTCGCTAGGATGACAGGGGCCTACGAGCAGTACTTC	CSVARMTGAYEQYF
TRBV28	TRBJ1-5	NA	NA	TGTGCCAGCAGGTTACCCCCGGGACATGTAGCTCAGCCCCAGCATTTT	CASRLPPGHVAQPQHF
TRBV6-1	TRBJ2-1	few	TRBD2	TGTGCCAGCACCTCCGGGACTAGCGGTACTTTCTTC	CASTSGTSGTFF
TRBV7-2	TRBJ2-5	few	NA	TGTGCCAGCAGCTACCGGACGCAGGAGACCCAGTACTTC	CASSYRTQETQYF
TRBV29-1	TRBJ2-2	few	NA	TGCAGCGTAAGGGATACCGGGGAGCTGTTTTTT	CSVRDTGELFF
TRBV4-1	TRBJ1-2	few	NA	TGCGCCAGCAGCCGGGGACAAGTGGGTGGCTACACCTTC	CASSRGQVGGYTF
TRBV19	TRBJ1-2	NA	TRBD1	TGTGCCAGTGAACCCTTCCCAGGACAGGGGGTCTATGGCTACACCTTC	CASEPFPGQGVYGYTF
TRBV30	TRBJ1-5	few	NA	TGTGCCTGGAGTGTACGGTCAGGGCAGCCCCAGCATTTT	CAWSVRSGQPQHF
TRBV7-8	TRBJ2-3	NA	NA	TGTGCCAGCAGCTCGGGCTTGCCGGATACGCAGTATTTT	CASSSGLPDTQYF
TRBV29-1	TRBJ2-2	NA	TRBD2	TGCAGCATACAAAGGGCTAGCGGTAACACCGGGGAGCTGTTTTTT	CSIQRASGNTGELFF
TRBV18	TRBJ1-3	NA	TRBD1	TGTGCCAGCTCACCACCGACAGGGCGGTTGGCTGGAAACACCATATATTTT	CASSPPTGRLAGNTIYF
TRBV4-2	TRBJ1-4	NA	NA	TGTGCCAGCAGCCTCACTAATGAAAAACTGTTTTTT	CASSLTNEKLFF
TRBV7-9	TRBJ2-5	NA	NA	TGTGCCAGCAGCTTTGAGACCCAGTACTTC	CASSFETQYF
TRBV30	TRBJ2-7	NA	NA	TGTGCCTGGAGTGTTGAGGCTTACTACGAGCAGTACTTC	CAWSVEAYYEQYF
TRBV6-1	TRBJ2-5	NA	NA	TGTGCCAGCAGTCCCGTTGAGGGGGTGACCCAGTACTTC	CASSPVEGVTQYF
TRBV30	TRBJ1-2	NA	NA	TGTGCCTGGAGTGTGGGGAGCGCTAACTATGGCTACACCTTC	CAWSVGSANYGYTF
TRBV7-2	TRBJ2-7	NA	NA	TGTGCCAGCAGCTTAGATAGGCCGACTGTAGCCTACGAGCAGTACTTC	CASSLDRPTVAYEQYF
TRBV29-1	TRBJ2-3	few	NA	TGCAGCGTTGATTCAAATAAGGGTAGGGCAGATACGCAGTATTTT	CSVDSNKGRADTQYF
TRBV30	TRBJ2-3	NA	NA	TGTGCCTGGAGTCACCGTCTAAGCACAGATACGCAGTATTTT	CAWSHRLSTDTQYF
TRBV29-1	TRBJ2-5	NA	NA	TGCAGCGTTGCCGGCCAGACCCAGTACTTC	CSVAGQTQYF
TRBV29-1	TRBJ1-5	NA	NA	TGCAGCGTTGATACTGGGAGCAATCAGCCCCAGCATTTT	CSVDTGSNQPQHF
TRBV30	TRBJ2-7	NA	NA	TGTGCCTGGAGTACGCAGGGTCTAGGCTACGAGCAGTACTTC	CAWSTQGLGYEQYF
TRBV27	TRBJ1-2	NA	NA	TGTGCCAGCAGTGTCTTTGGGGGAGACTATGGCTACACCTTC	CASSVFGGDYGYTF
TRBV6-5	TRBJ2-5	NA	NA	TGTGCCAGCAGTTACATGGGGGCCCAGTACTTC	CASSYMGAQYF
TRBV30	TRBJ1-4	few	TRBD1	TGTGCCTGGGGGGGACAGAGGGATGAAAAACTGTTTTTT	CAWGGQRDEKLFF
TRBV5-1	TRBJ1-1	few	NA	TGCGCCAGCAGCTTGGGTAGGGGGAAAGCTGAAGCTTTCTTT	CASSLGRGKAEAFF
TRBV7-8	TRBJ1-5	NA	NA	TGTGCCAGCAGCTCCCAGCAAAATCAGCCCCAGCATTTT	CASSSQQNQPQHF
TRBV14	TRBJ1-1	once	NA	TGTGCCAGCAGCCGGCAGGCAGGGGTCACTGAAGCTTTCTTT	CASSRQAGVTEAFF
TRBV6-5	TRBJ1-2	few	NA	TGTGCCAGCAGCTCAGGGGTTGTTAGTTATGGCTACACCTTC	CASSSGVVSYGYTF
TRBV6-1	TRBJ1-2	NA	NA	TGTGCCAGCACTGGGGGAGGCTATGGCTACACCTTC	CASTGGGYGYTF
TRBV2	TRBJ2-1	NA	NA	TGTGCCAGCAGTGAAGTTCTACGGGGGAGGGGGTTGATTGAGCAGTTCTTC	CASSEVLRGRGLIEQFF
TRBV11-1	TRBJ1-5	NA	TRBD1	TGTGCCAGCAGCCTGGGACAGGGGCTTTTCAAGCATTTT	CASSLGQGLFKHF
TRBV5-1	TRBJ2-3	NA	TRBD2	TGCGCCAGCAGATTTAGCGGGAGGGCCCCAGATACGCAGTATTTT	CASRFSGRAPDTQYF
TRBV2	TRBJ1-5	NA	NA	TGTGCCAGCAGTGTCGACGGAGGCAATCAGCCCCAGCATTTT	CASSVDGGNQPQHF
TRBV2	TRBJ2-1	NA	TRBD2	TGTGCCAGCAGTGCCAGCGGGGGGACCTACAATGAGCAGTTCTTC	CASSASGGTYNEQFF
TRBV2	TRBJ2-7	NA	NA	TGTGCCAGCAGCTCCAGCTCCTACGAGCAGTACTTC	CASSSSSYEQYF
TRBV28	TRBJ1-2	once	TRBD1	TGTGCCAGCAGTTACCCGGGACAGGGTGATGGCTACACCTTC	CASSYPGQGDGYTF
TRBV29-1	TRBJ1-2	NA	TRBD1	TGCAGCGTTGTTTTTTTTGGACAGGGGGCGCGGGATGGCTACACCTTC	CSVVFFGQGARDGYTF
TRBV7-2	TRBJ2-5	few	NA	TGTGCCAGCAGCTTAGCCAGCTTTGGGACCCAGTACTTC	CASSLASFGTQYF
TRBV4-3	TRBJ2-5	NA	NA	TGCGCCAGCAGCCAAGATTGGGGTAAACAAGAGACCCAGTACTTC	CASSQDWGKQETQYF
TRBV14	TRBJ1-1	NA	NA	TGTGCCAGCAGCCAAGTTGTGAACACTGAAGCTTTCTTT	CASSQVVNTEAFF
TRBV27	TRBJ2-1	NA	TRBD2	TGTGCCAGCACCGAACTAGCGGGAGCCTACAATGAGCAGTTCTTC	CASTELAGAYNEQFF
TRBV5-1	TRBJ2-4	NA	NA	TGCGCCAGCAGCGCACAGGGAAGCAAAAACATTCAGTACTTC	CASSAQGSKNIQYF
TRBV30	TRBJ2-1	NA	TRBD2	TGTGCCACCGAAATAGCGGGAGGGCTTCGGAATGAGCAGTTCTTC	CATEIAGGLRNEQFF
TRBV27	TRBJ1-1	NA	TRBD1	TGTGCCAGCAGTTCCAGACAGGGAGGGTTCGGCACTGAAGCTTTCTTT	CASSSRQGGFGTEAFF
TRBV11-2	TRBJ1-5	NA	TRBD1	TGTGCCAGCAGCTTAGATGCGGACAGGGATCAGCCCCAGCATTTT	CASSLDADRDQPQHF
TRBV15	TRBJ2-4	NA	NA	TGTGCCACCAGCAGAGGGGGCTCTGAGTACTTC	CATSRGGSEYF
TRBV6-1	TRBJ2-2	NA	TRBD1	TGTGCCAGCGCTACCGGGACAGGGGACACCGGGGAGCTGTTTTTT	CASATGTGDTGELFF
TRBV30	TRBJ1-5	NA	TRBD1	TGTGCCTGGAGCCGCACAGGGGGCCTCTACAATCAGCCCCAGCATTTT	CAWSRTGGLYNQPQHF
TRBV4-2	TRBJ2-1	NA	TRBD2	TGTGCCAGCAGTCCAGGGAGGACTAGCGGGGGACTTTACAATGAGCAGTTCTTC	CASSPGRTSGGLYNEQFF
TRBV29-1	TRBJ2-7	NA	TRBD1	TGCAGCGGGGGGACAGGGAGGCCCTACGAGCAGTACTTC	CSGGTGRPYEQYF
TRBV30	TRBJ1-1	NA	NA	TGTGCCTGGCACAGGGTGGGCACTGAAGCTTTCTTT	CAWHRVGTEAFF
TRBV15	TRBJ2-5	few	NA	TGTGCCACCAGCAGTGGCGAGTACCAAGAGACCCAGTACTTC	CATSSGEYQETQYF
TRBV9	TRBJ2-5	NA	TRBD2	TGTGCCAGCAGCGTAGGACTAGCGGAACAAGAGACCCAGTACTTC	CASSVGLAEQETQYF
TRBV15	TRBJ1-1	few	NA	TGTGCCACCAGCAGAGATGCGACAGGACGGCGGAACACTGAAGCTTTCTTT	CATSRDATGRRNTEAFF